Below, 18 T cell receptor beta chains from the same sample are listed, as sequenced in a study of blood T cell repertoires in COVID-19. Data came from immunoSEQ multiplex PCR; TCRdb stores just in-frame clones and leaves some out. The sample gives a few hundred thousand clones, about nine tenths of which show up once; 1.6% is in the top ten. Sequenced sample: peripheral blood. Source of these receptors: a woman between 25 and 40 years old with COVID-19, enrolled during active disease.

This sequence joins TRBV28 and TRBJ1-3; 9 bases map to TRBD1. The CDR3 runs 15 residues. Germline CDR1 MDHEN, CDR2 SYDVKM. The V and J ends lost 8 bases and 4 bases, in that order; junction bases with no gene match: 9. In nucleotides, the CDR3 is TGTGCCAGCTTCTCCGGACAGGGGCAAGGAAACACCATATATTTT. Translation: CASFSGQGQGNTIYF.

The chain is built from TRBV3-1 (or the pseudogene TRBV3-2) and TRBJ2-7; D may be TRBD2 (6 bases). Germline CDR1 LGHDT, CDR2 YNNKEL (reference sequence). The V gene lost 1 base and the J gene lost 0 bases, with 28 bases spanning the gap. The CDR3 is made up of 21 amino acids. The CDR3 nucleotides read TGTGCCAGCAGCCAAGGAAGGGGAGGTAGGTCAAGCGGGTCCCACTCCTACGAGCAGTACTTC. The encoded protein is CASSQGRGGRSSGSHSYEQYF.

The chain combines TRBV19 with TRBJ1-1; D is perhaps TRBD1 (6 bases). This CDR3 is 14 amino acids long. The V gene's germline CDR1 is LNHDA and CDR2 SQIVND (reference sequence). Deletions cut 6 bases from V and 6 bases from J, with 17 bases between. Here the CDR3 DNA reads TGTGCCAGTAGACCTGACGCAGGGGTACCTGAAGCTTTCTTT. Its protein product is CASRPDAGVPEAFF.

This clone was detected a few times. V is TRBV25-1 and J is TRBJ2-7; 11 nucleotides line up with TRBD1. Trimming removed 7 bases from V and 2 bases from J; junction bases left unmatched: 4. This CDR3 region has 14 residues. From germline, CDR1 is MGHDK and CDR2 SYGVNS. The CDR3 sequence is CASTPGQGAYEQYF. The CDR3 DNA is TGTGCCAGCACCCCGGGACAGGGGGCCTACGAGCAGTACTTC.

The chain carries TRBV4-1 and TRBJ2-3; 8 bases map to TRBD2. CDR1 is MGHRA, CDR2 YSYEKL, per germline. The ends lost 1 base at V and 2 bases at J; junction bases unmatched: 14. This CDR3 has 19 amino acids. The chain's CDR3 is CASSQVGSIRGGVTDTQYF. The CDR3 nucleotides are TGCGCCAGCAGCCAAGTTGGCTCCATCCGGGGGGGAGTCACAGATACGCAGTATTTT.

This clone was detected a few times. The chain has TRBV10-3 and TRBJ1-1; D uncertain. CDR1 is ENHRY and CDR2 is SYGVKD in the germline V gene. V shed 4 bases and J shed 3 bases, with 12 bases lying between them. The CDR3 is 14 amino acids. CDR3 bases: TGTGCCATCAGTGTGACCGGGAGGGACACTGAAGCTTTCTTT. This translates into CAISVTGRDTEAFF.

This rearrangement joins TRBV13 to TRBJ2-2, with 11 nucleotides matching TRBD2. The CDR3 spans 18 residues. Looked up from germline, CDR1 is PRHDT and CDR2 is FYEKMQ (reference sequence). V lost 3 bases, J lost 7 bases, and 13 bases stayed unmatched. The CDR3 region is CASSLVPRLAGSIGELFF. CDR3 coding DNA: TGTGCCAGCAGCTTGGTCCCCCGACTAGCGGGGTCAATCGGGGAGCTGTTTTTT.

J is TRBJ2-1 and V is TRBV24-1; 10 positions agree with TRBD1. The CDR3 length is 16 residues. Per the germline V gene, CDR1 is KGHDR and CDR2 is SFDVKD. J lost 7 bases, V lost 0 bases, and 5 bases had no gene match. CDR3 amino acids: CATSDLGTGDVNEQFF. The DNA of the CDR3 is TGTGCCACCAGTGATTTGGGGACAGGGGATGTTAATGAGCAGTTCTTC.

The rearrangement uses TRBV5-1 and TRBJ2-7; 9 nucleotides match TRBD1. CDR3 length: 15 residues. Losses at the gene ends were 3 bases for V and 7 bases for J; bases not matched to a gene: 11. Germline assignment: CDR1 SGHRS and CDR2 YFSETQ. Here the CDR3 reads CASSWGTGSSREQYF. The DNA of the CDR3 is TGCGCCAGCAGCTGGGGGACAGGGTCGTCTCGGGAGCAGTACTTC.

The rearrangement joins TRBV27 to TRBJ2-7, with 7 bases aligning to TRBD1. CDR3 length: 15 amino acids. Trimming at V came to 0 bases and at J to 2 bases, leaving 4 bases not matched to a gene. Germline V gene sequence: CDR1 MNHEY, CDR2 SMNVEV (reference sequence). CDR3 loop: CASSLSAGGAYEQYF. CDR3 nucleotide sequence: TGTGCCAGCAGTTTATCGGCAGGGGGAGCCTACGAGCAGTACTTC.

The V call is TRBV9, the J call TRBJ1-6; D is ambiguous. Trimming stripped 3 bases from V and 6 bases from J, with 7 bases between. CDR1 SGDLS and CDR2 YYNGEE come from the germline V gene. The CDR3 totals 13 residues. The chain's CDR3 is CASSDSSNSPLHF. For the CDR3, the DNA is TGTGCCAGCAGCGACTCATCTAATTCACCCCTCCACTTT.

The V and J genes are TRBV28 and TRBJ2-5, with 7 nucleotides matching TRBD2. CDR1 is MDHEN, CDR2 SYDVKM, per germline. The V gene end was trimmed by 4 bases and the J gene end by 5 bases; junction bases not matched to a gene: 7. CDR3 length: 14 amino acids. The CDR3 sequence: CASSSNLGGETQYF. CDR3 DNA: TGTGCCAGCAGTTCAAATTTGGGGGGGGAGACCCAGTACTTC.

The chain is built from TRBV11-2 and TRBJ1-3; 8 nucleotides line up with TRBD1. The V and J ends lost 4 bases and 3 bases, in that order; junction bases with no gene match: 5. Germline V gene sequence: CDR1 SGHAT, CDR2 FQNNGV. The CDR3 extends over 15 amino acids. CDR3 coding DNA: TGTGCCAGCAGCTCCCCGGGACAGGTTGGAAACACCATATATTTT. It yields the protein CASSSPGQVGNTIYF. Filled out from reference TRBV11-2 and TRBJ1-3, the complete variable domain reads EAGVAQSPRYKIIEKRQSVAFWCNPISGHATLYWYQQILGQGPKLLIQFQNNGVVDDSQLPKDRFSAERLKGVDSTLKIQPAKLEDSAVYLCASSSPGQVGNTIYFGEGSWLTVV.

J is TRBJ1-2 and V is TRBV19; 9 bases line up with TRBD1. This CDR3 comprises 13 residues. Germline V gene data show CDR1 as LNHDA and CDR2 as SQIVND (reference sequence). V dropped 5 bases and J dropped 8; count of bases not matched to a gene: 6. The DNA for the CDR3 is TGTGCCAGTAGTGCCAGACAGGGGGACGGCTACACCTTC. It is translated as CASSARQGDGYTF. The full variable domain, its missing parts supplied by reference TRBV19 and TRBJ1-2, is DGGITQSPKYLFRKEGQNVTLSCEQNLNHDAMYWYRQDPGQGLRLIYYSQIVNDFQKGDIAEGYSVSREKKESFPLTVTSAQKNPTAFYLCASSARQGDGYTFGSGTRLTVV.

In the case of this clone: At one end the junction does not follow the germline gene, possibly because of a read error. J is TRBJ2-1 and V is TRBV2; 12 nucleotides agree with TRBD1. The CDR3 totals 11 residues. The germline V gene encodes CDR1 SNHLY and CDR2 FYNNEI. The CDR3 loop reads CASSSGTGGLF. In DNA, the CDR3 is TGTGCCAGCAGTTCCGGGACAGGGGGCCTCTTC.

The chain has TRBV7-9 and TRBJ1-1; D gene ambiguous. The V gene's germline CDR1 is SEHNR and CDR2 FQNEAQ (reference sequence). The V gene lost 3 bases and the J gene lost 5 bases, with 16 bases spanning the gap. The CDR3 is 15 residues long. The CDR3 DNA follows: TGTGCCAGCAGCTTTAGAGGCCCGGCGGGTACTGAAGCTTTCTTT. Its translation: CASSFRGPAGTEAFF.

The V gene is TRBV6-6, the J gene TRBJ2-5, with D tentatively TRBD2 (5 bases). CDR3 length equals 14 residues. V dropped 5 bases and J dropped 2 bases, with 12 bases sitting between them. Germline CDR1 MNHNY, CDR2 SVGAGI (reference sequence). The DNA for the CDR3 is TGTGCCAGCAGTAGCCGGACTCAACAAGAGACCCAGTACTTC. This sequence encodes CASSSRTQQETQYF.

This sequence joins TRBV28 and TRBJ1-1; 7 bases are shared with TRBD1. The ends lost 3 bases at V and 8 bases at J; junction bases unmatched: 6. The CDR3 loop spans 13 amino acids. CDR1 is MDHEN, CDR2 SYDVKM, per germline. CDR3 sequence: CASSFPGTVEAFF. The CDR3, as DNA: TGTGCCAGCAGTTTCCCGGGGACAGTCGAAGCTTTCTTT.